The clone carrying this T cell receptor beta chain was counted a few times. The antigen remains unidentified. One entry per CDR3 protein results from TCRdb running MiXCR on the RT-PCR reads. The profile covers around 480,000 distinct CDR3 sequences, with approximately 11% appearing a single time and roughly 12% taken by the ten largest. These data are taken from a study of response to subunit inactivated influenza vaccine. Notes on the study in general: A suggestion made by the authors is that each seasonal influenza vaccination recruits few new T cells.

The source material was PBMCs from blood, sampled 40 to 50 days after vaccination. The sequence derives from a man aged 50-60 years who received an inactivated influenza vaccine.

DNA of the CDR3: TGTGCCAGCAGCGTATCTGCAACTAATGAAAAACTGTTTTTT. Translating gives CASSVSATNEKLFF. The V call is TRBV9, the J call TRBJ1-4, with D uncertain. The CDR3 is 14 residues long. Germline CDR1 is SGDLS and CDR2 is YYNGEE. V was shortened by 1 base and J by 0 bases, with 4 bases between the two germline ends.